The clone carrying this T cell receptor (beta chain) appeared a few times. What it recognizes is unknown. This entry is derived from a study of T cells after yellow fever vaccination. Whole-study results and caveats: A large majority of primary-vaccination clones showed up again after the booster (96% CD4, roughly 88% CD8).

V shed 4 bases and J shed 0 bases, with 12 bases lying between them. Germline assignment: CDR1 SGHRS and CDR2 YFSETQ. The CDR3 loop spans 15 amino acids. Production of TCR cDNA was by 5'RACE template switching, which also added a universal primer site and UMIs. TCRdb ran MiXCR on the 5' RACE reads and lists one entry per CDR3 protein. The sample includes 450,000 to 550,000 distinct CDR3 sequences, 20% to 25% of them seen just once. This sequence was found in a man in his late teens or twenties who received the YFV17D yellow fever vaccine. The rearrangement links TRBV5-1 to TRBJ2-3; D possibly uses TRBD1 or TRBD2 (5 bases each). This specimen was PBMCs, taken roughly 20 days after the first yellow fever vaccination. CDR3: CASSREGASTDTQYF. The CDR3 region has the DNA TGCGCCAGCAGCCGGGAAGGGGCTAGCACAGATACGCAGTATTTT.